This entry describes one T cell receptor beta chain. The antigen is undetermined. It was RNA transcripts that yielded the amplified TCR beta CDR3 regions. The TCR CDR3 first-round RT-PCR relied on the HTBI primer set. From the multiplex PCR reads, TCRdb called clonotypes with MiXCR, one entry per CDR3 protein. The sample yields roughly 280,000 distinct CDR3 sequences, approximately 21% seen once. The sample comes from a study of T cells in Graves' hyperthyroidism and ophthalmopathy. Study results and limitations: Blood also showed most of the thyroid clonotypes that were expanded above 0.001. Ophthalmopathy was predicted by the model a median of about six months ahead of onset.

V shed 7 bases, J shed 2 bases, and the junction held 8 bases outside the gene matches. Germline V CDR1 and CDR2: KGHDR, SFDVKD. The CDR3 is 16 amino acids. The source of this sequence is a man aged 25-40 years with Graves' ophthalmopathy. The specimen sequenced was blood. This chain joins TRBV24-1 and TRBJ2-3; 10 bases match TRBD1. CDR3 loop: CATRPTGTGVTDTQYF. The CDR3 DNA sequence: TGTGCCACCAGACCGACCGGGACAGGGGTCACAGATACGCAGTATTTT.